This T cell receptor (beta chain) came from a study of T cell repertoires in cytomegalovirus infection. Across the whole study: TCR beta signatures that were public indicated CMV infection and matching HLA type. Study-wide findings and caveats: HLA-C-restricted CMV clonotypes gave the most frequent clonotype in two of eight donors.

Using its own MiXCR run on the reads, TCRdb lists one record per CDR3 protein. Among 450,000 to 600,000 distinct CDR3 sequences listed, about 11% were seen once. This clonotype was observed a few times. Antigen unknown. The sequenced sample consisted of PBMCs. The TCR originated in a human donor in good health (CMV status not recorded). Some clones in this sample may be carry-over from other donors' samples.

The CDR3 region has the DNA TGTGCCAGCAGCTCTTACGACACCGGGACAGGGAACTACAATGAGCAGTTCTTC. Amino acids: CASSSYDTGTGNYNEQFF. J is TRBJ2-1 and V is TRBV7-8; 9 nucleotides align to TRBD1. The germline V gene has CDR1 SGHVS and CDR2 FQNEAQ. The CDR3 is made up of 18 amino acids. Germline trimming cut 4 bases from V and 3 bases from J; bases unmatched to any gene: 13.